The rows below give T cell receptor beta chains drawn from one sample of a study of blood T cell repertoires in COVID-19. Here immunoSEQ multiplex PCR was the method, and the copy in TCRdb shows in-frame clones only, minus some. The data hold over 75,000 clones, with 70% to 90% observed a single time. The sequenced material came from peripheral blood. The receptor source for this set is a human donor in a cohort sampled during active COVID-19. CDR3s include the opening cysteine and the closing phenylalanine or tryptophan. Fields, in order: CDR3 DNA, CDR3 protein, clone size, V gene, J gene, D gene. The D gene is left open where the match is weak. Size values are once, few and many counts, or a class for expanded clones, and some rows have none.

CDR3nt: TGTGCCAGCAGCTCCAACAGGGGTAGCACTAATGGCTACACCTTC
CDR3aa: CASSSNRGSTNGYTF
abundance: -
v_gene: TRBV7-8
j_gene: TRBJ1-2
d_gene: TRBD1

CDR3nt: TGTGCCAGCAGTTACGGTGACGGGGGCTACACCTTC
CDR3aa: CASSYGDGGYTF
abundance: -
v_gene: TRBV6-5
j_gene: TRBJ1-2
d_gene: -

CDR3nt: TGTGCCAGTAGTCCCGACAGGGGGGTACGATACGAGCAGTACTTC
CDR3aa: CASSPDRGVRYEQYF
abundance: -
v_gene: TRBV19
j_gene: TRBJ2-7
d_gene: TRBD1

CDR3nt: TGTGCCACCAGTTCTGCGTTAGCCAAAAACATTCAGTACTTC
CDR3aa: CATSSALAKNIQYF
abundance: -
v_gene: TRBV15
j_gene: TRBJ2-4
d_gene: -

CDR3nt: TGCGCCAGCAGCTCCCGGGGGGAGCGGACCTACAATGAGCAGTTCTTC
CDR3aa: CASSSRGERTYNEQFF
abundance: -
v_gene: TRBV5-1
j_gene: TRBJ2-1
d_gene: TRBD2

CDR3nt: TGTGCCAGCAGTCGTACAGGGTTTCGGCAAGAGACCCAGTACTTC
CDR3aa: CASSRTGFRQETQYF
abundance: few
v_gene: TRBV27
j_gene: TRBJ2-5
d_gene: -

CDR3nt: TGTGCCAGCAGCACCCGGGACAGGGGCACAGATACGCAGTATTTT
CDR3aa: CASSTRDRGTDTQYF
abundance: -
v_gene: TRBV6-6
j_gene: TRBJ2-3
d_gene: TRBD1

CDR3nt: TGTGCCAGCAGCCCTTCGGCGGAGATTCACGAGCAGTACTTC
CDR3aa: CASSPSAEIHEQYF
abundance: -
v_gene: TRBV21-1
j_gene: TRBJ2-7
d_gene: -

CDR3nt: TGTGCCAGCAGCCGACTAGCGGGAGTGGATGAGCAGTTCTTC
CDR3aa: CASSRLAGVDEQFF
abundance: once
v_gene: TRBV2
j_gene: TRBJ2-1
d_gene: TRBD2

CDR3nt: TGTGCCAGCTCACCACCTAGCGGGGGGGCCGAGGAACAAGAGACCCAGTACTTC
CDR3aa: CASSPPSGGAEEQETQYF
abundance: -
v_gene: TRBV18
j_gene: TRBJ2-5
d_gene: TRBD2

CDR3nt: TGTGCCAGCAGCCACACAAGATTTACTGAAGCTTTCTTT
CDR3aa: CASSHTRFTEAFF
abundance: few
v_gene: TRBV3-1/TRBV3-2
j_gene: TRBJ1-1
d_gene: -

CDR3nt: TGTGCCAGCAGCGTAAGTGGAGACACTGAAGCTTTCTTT
CDR3aa: CASSVSGDTEAFF
abundance: -
v_gene: TRBV9
j_gene: TRBJ1-1
d_gene: -

CDR3nt: TGTGCCAGTAGTATGGGTCGGGACAGCTATTATATGAACACTGAAGCTTTCTTT
CDR3aa: CASSMGRDSYYMNTEAFF
abundance: -
v_gene: TRBV19
j_gene: TRBJ1-1
d_gene: TRBD1

CDR3nt: TGCGCCAGCAGCCACGGACAGGGCGAACAGCCCCAGCATTTT
CDR3aa: CASSHGQGEQPQHF
abundance: -
v_gene: TRBV4-3
j_gene: TRBJ1-5
d_gene: TRBD1

CDR3nt: TGTGCCAGCATCCGGGGCGGGGGATACACAGATACGCAGTATTTT
CDR3aa: CASIRGGGYTDTQYF
abundance: few
v_gene: TRBV2
j_gene: TRBJ2-3
d_gene: TRBD2

CDR3nt: TGTGCCAGCAGCTTCTCCTCGGGAACCTACGAGCAGTACTTC
CDR3aa: CASSFSSGTYEQYF
abundance: -
v_gene: TRBV11-2
j_gene: TRBJ2-7
d_gene: -

CDR3nt: TGTGCCACCAGCAGAGTTGGACAGGGGAATCAGCCCCAGCATTTT
CDR3aa: CATSRVGQGNQPQHF
abundance: -
v_gene: TRBV15
j_gene: TRBJ1-5
d_gene: TRBD1

CDR3nt: TGTGCCAGCAGCTTGGCGGGGGGAGGGGATGAAGCTTTCTTT
CDR3aa: CASSLAGGGDEAFF
abundance: once
v_gene: TRBV3-1/TRBV3-2
j_gene: TRBJ1-1
d_gene: -

CDR3nt: TGTGCCAGCAGCCAAGGGACAGCAACAGGCTACACCATATATTTT
CDR3aa: CASSQGTATGYTIYF
abundance: -
v_gene: TRBV7-2
j_gene: TRBJ1-3
d_gene: TRBD1

CDR3nt: TGTGCCAGCAGGCGGCAGCTCTACGAGCAGTACTTC
CDR3aa: CASRRQLYEQYF
abundance: -
v_gene: TRBV28
j_gene: TRBJ2-7
d_gene: -

CDR3nt: TGTGCCACCAGCAGTGCCTACCGCTCTGGAAACACCATATATTTT
CDR3aa: CATSSAYRSGNTIYF
abundance: -
v_gene: TRBV15
j_gene: TRBJ1-3
d_gene: -

CDR3nt: TGTGCCAGCAGCGTCGGGACAGAAAATGAAAAACTGTTTTTT
CDR3aa: CASSVGTENEKLFF
abundance: -
v_gene: TRBV7-9
j_gene: TRBJ1-4
d_gene: TRBD1

CDR3nt: TGTGCCAGTACCGTCGGCTGGGATCAGGGGAATTTTGAAGCTTTCTTT
CDR3aa: CASTVGWDQGNFEAFF
abundance: -
v_gene: TRBV19
j_gene: TRBJ1-1
d_gene: -

CDR3nt: TGTGCCAGCAGGCTAGCGGGAGTGTCCTACAATGAGCAGTTCTTC
CDR3aa: CASRLAGVSYNEQFF
abundance: -
v_gene: TRBV28
j_gene: TRBJ2-1
d_gene: TRBD2

CDR3nt: TGTGCCAGTAGTACCCCCGAGACAGGGACATCTTCACCCCTCCACTTT
CDR3aa: CASSTPETGTSSPLHF
abundance: few
v_gene: TRBV19
j_gene: TRBJ1-6
d_gene: TRBD1

CDR3nt: TGTGCCAGCAGCCCGGGGGGGACTAGCGGTTACAATGAGCAGTTCTTC
CDR3aa: CASSPGGTSGYNEQFF
abundance: -
v_gene: TRBV28
j_gene: TRBJ2-1
d_gene: TRBD2

CDR3nt: TGTGCCAGCAGTGAAGCTGGGGGGAGGGACACCGGGGAGCTGTTTTTT
CDR3aa: CASSEAGGRDTGELFF
abundance: -
v_gene: TRBV2
j_gene: TRBJ2-2
d_gene: TRBD2

CDR3nt: TGCGCCAGCACAGGGGGCGATCTCAATTCGGGGGACAATGAGCAGTTCTTC
CDR3aa: CASTGGDLNSGDNEQFF
abundance: -
v_gene: TRBV5-1
j_gene: TRBJ2-1
d_gene: TRBD1

CDR3nt: TGTGCCAGCATCCCGACGGGGGTCGGAAACACCATATATTTT
CDR3aa: CASIPTGVGNTIYF
abundance: -
v_gene: TRBV28
j_gene: TRBJ1-3
d_gene: -

CDR3nt: TGTGCCAGCAGCAGATCACAGGGGGAAGGAAACACCATATATTTT
CDR3aa: CASSRSQGEGNTIYF
abundance: -
v_gene: TRBV21-1
j_gene: TRBJ1-3
d_gene: -

CDR3nt: TGTGCCTGGAGGGGACAGGGTGATGAGCAGTTCTTC
CDR3aa: CAWRGQGDEQFF
abundance: -
v_gene: TRBV30
j_gene: TRBJ2-1
d_gene: TRBD1

CDR3nt: TGTGCCAGCAGCCGGACTAGCGGGGGGTCTTACGAGCAGTACTTC
CDR3aa: CASSRTSGGSYEQYF
abundance: -
v_gene: TRBV5-4
j_gene: TRBJ2-7
d_gene: TRBD2

CDR3nt: TGTGCCAGCAGTGAAGCCGGAGTTGCGAACACTGAAGCTTTCTTT
CDR3aa: CASSEAGVANTEAFF
abundance: -
v_gene: TRBV2
j_gene: TRBJ1-1
d_gene: -

CDR3nt: TGTGCCAGCAGCCAAGATCGCAGGACTGAAGCTTTCTTT
CDR3aa: CASSQDRRTEAFF
abundance: -
v_gene: TRBV4-2
j_gene: TRBJ1-1
d_gene: -

CDR3nt: TGTGCCAGCAGCCCCCGGGGGGGGGCCCCCTATAATTCACCCCTCCACTTT
CDR3aa: CASSPRGGAPYNSPLHF
abundance: -
v_gene: TRBV9
j_gene: TRBJ1-6
d_gene: -

CDR3nt: TGTGCCAGCAGCTTAGACCCAGGGTGGGGGGCCAACGTCCTGACTTTC
CDR3aa: CASSLDPGWGANVLTF
abundance: -
v_gene: TRBV7-6
j_gene: TRBJ2-6
d_gene: -

CDR3nt: TGCGCCAGCAGCTTGAGAGGGGGAGACTACACCTTC
CDR3aa: CASSLRGGDYTF
abundance: -
v_gene: TRBV5-1
j_gene: TRBJ1-2
d_gene: -

CDR3nt: TGTGCCAGCAGCTTAAGAGCGGGGGCAGAGACCCAGTACTTC
CDR3aa: CASSLRAGAETQYF
abundance: -
v_gene: TRBV7-3
j_gene: TRBJ2-5
d_gene: TRBD2

CDR3nt: TGTGCCAGCACCACCGGGGGTTCCTATAATTCACCCCTCCACTTT
CDR3aa: CASTTGGSYNSPLHF
abundance: -
v_gene: TRBV28
j_gene: TRBJ1-6
d_gene: -

CDR3nt: TGTGCCAGCAGTGAGTGGGGACAGAACACCGGGGAGCTGTTTTTT
CDR3aa: CASSEWGQNTGELFF
abundance: -
v_gene: TRBV6-1
j_gene: TRBJ2-2
d_gene: -

CDR3nt: TGTGCCAGCAGTGACGGGACAGGGAGTCCGCGAGCTTTCTTT
CDR3aa: CASSDGTGSPRAFF
abundance: once
v_gene: TRBV6-2/TRBV6-3
j_gene: TRBJ1-1
d_gene: TRBD1

CDR3nt: TGTGCCAGCAGTGAAGCACAGTTAGTAAACAATGAGCAGTTCTTC
CDR3aa: CASSEAQLVNNEQFF
abundance: -
v_gene: TRBV2
j_gene: TRBJ2-1
d_gene: -

CDR3nt: TGCGCCAGCTCGACTAGCGGGAGAGAATACGAGCAGTACTTC
CDR3aa: CASSTSGREYEQYF
abundance: -
v_gene: TRBV5-1
j_gene: TRBJ2-7
d_gene: TRBD2

CDR3nt: TGCGCCAGCAGTACCGGGACAGGCGGTTCACCCCTCCACTTT
CDR3aa: CASSTGTGGSPLHF
abundance: -
v_gene: TRBV5-1
j_gene: TRBJ1-6
d_gene: TRBD1

CDR3nt: TGTGCCAGCAGACCAACAGGGGGTGCTAACTATGGCTACACCTTC
CDR3aa: CASRPTGGANYGYTF
abundance: few
v_gene: TRBV5-8
j_gene: TRBJ1-2
d_gene: TRBD1

CDR3nt: TGTGCCAGCAGCCAAGCGCCCAGCGGGCCCTCCTACGAGCAGTACTTC
CDR3aa: CASSQAPSGPSYEQYF
abundance: -
v_gene: TRBV3-1/TRBV3-2
j_gene: TRBJ2-7
d_gene: -

CDR3nt: TGTGCCAGCAGCGTAGCTCTCACAGATACGCAGTATTTT
CDR3aa: CASSVALTDTQYF
abundance: -
v_gene: TRBV9
j_gene: TRBJ2-3
d_gene: -

CDR3nt: TGTGCCAGCAGCCCTCACTATGGGACAGGGGGCGAAGGCTACACCTTC
CDR3aa: CASSPHYGTGGEGYTF
abundance: -
v_gene: TRBV3-1/TRBV3-2
j_gene: TRBJ1-2
d_gene: TRBD1

CDR3nt: TGTGCCACCAGCAGAGATAAGGCTAGCGGTGAGCAGTTCTTC
CDR3aa: CATSRDKASGEQFF
abundance: -
v_gene: TRBV15
j_gene: TRBJ2-1
d_gene: TRBD2

CDR3nt: TGTGCCAGCAGCTTAAACAGGGCGACAGATACGCAGTATTTT
CDR3aa: CASSLNRATDTQYF
abundance: -
v_gene: TRBV11-1
j_gene: TRBJ2-3
d_gene: -

CDR3nt: TGTGCCAGAAGCTTGTTGGGCAGCTCTGGAAACACCATATATTTT
CDR3aa: CARSLLGSSGNTIYF
abundance: -
v_gene: TRBV5-3
j_gene: TRBJ1-3
d_gene: -

CDR3nt: TGTGCCAGCAGCACAAAGGGACACCCACTGAACACCGGGGAGCTGTTTTTT
CDR3aa: CASSTKGHPLNTGELFF
abundance: -
v_gene: TRBV9
j_gene: TRBJ2-2
d_gene: -

CDR3nt: TGCGCCAGCAGCTTCGGCGGGGGCCAAGAGACCCAGTACTTC
CDR3aa: CASSFGGGQETQYF
abundance: -
v_gene: TRBV5-1
j_gene: TRBJ2-5
d_gene: TRBD2